These 2 T cell receptor beta chains originate from one sample sequenced in a study of blood T cell repertoires in COVID-19 (dated by TCRdb to about 2020). The library came from the immunoSEQ multiplex PCR assay. TCRdb took over this immuneACCESS table, retaining in-frame rearrangements with V and J assigned. Such tables are incomplete; in checked studies, under half of the missing clones stem from an unresolved V gene, and the remainder is unexplained. The sample includes approximately 60,000 clones, with 76% observed a single time. Jointly, the top ten make up around 20% of the sample. The specimen sequenced was peripheral blood. These receptors were collected from a man aged 45-60 years with active or convalescent COVID-19.

The chain couples TRBV27 to TRBJ1-3; D not certain. CDR3 length equals 15 residues. V lost 5 bases and J lost 3, with 14 bases in between. Germline loops: CDR1 MNHEY, CDR2 SMNVEV (reference sequence). The CDR3 coding sequence is TGTGCCAGCAGTCAGGCCTGGTCGCGTGGAAACACCATATATTTT. This encodes CASSQAWSRGNTIYF.

This chain uses TRBV27 with TRBJ1-5; D gene uncertain. This CDR3 has 15 amino acids. Between the trimmed V and J ends, which lost 5 bases and 4 bases, there was a span of 15 bases. CDR1 and CDR2 from the germline V gene are MNHEY and SMNVEV (reference sequence). As DNA, the CDR3 is TGTGCCAGCAGTCCTCTGGCGGTCCTAAATCAGCCCCAGCATTTT. Amino acid sequence: CASSPLAVLNQPQHF.